This T cell receptor beta chain was sequenced during a study of response to subunit inactivated influenza vaccine. Whole-study findings and limits: Few new T cells, the authors suggested, are recruited by each seasonal influenza vaccination.

Each CDR3 protein gets one entry after TCRdb re-called the RT-PCR reads with MiXCR. The data contain about 570,000 distinct CDR3 sequences, about 11% of them singletons. CDR3 length: 17 amino acids. CDR1 is SGHVS and CDR2 is FNYEAQ in the germline V gene. Trimming took 2 bases from V and 7 from J; bases not matched to a gene: 17. Concerning this clonotype itself: Its antigen is not known.

The sample also formed part of further work on T cells expressing NK-cell markers. Turning to that study: With UMIs, 5'RACE template switching was used to make TCR beta cDNA. One of the eight sequenced donors was seronegative, whereas the other seven were HCMV-seropositive. Sorting was limited to alpha-beta TCR-expressing T cells with an anti-gamma-delta TCR antibody in several experiments. Clones of NKG2C+ T cells that had expanded were of unclear HCMV specificity.

Sequencing used PBMCs from blood, obtained on the day of vaccination. This sequence joins TRBV7-6 and TRBJ2-7; 7 nucleotides agree with TRBD1. The receptor's source is a man over 45 who received an inactivated influenza vaccine. CDR3 residues: CASSLRPNRDSPGEQYF. CDR3 sequence (DNA): TGTGCCAGCAGCTTAAGGCCAAATCGGGACAGTCCTGGGGAGCAGTACTTC.